The 26 T cell receptor beta chains below were found in one sample sequenced in a study of blood T cell repertoires in COVID-19. Using immunoSEQ multiplex PCR, the repertoire was profiled, and TCRdb retains in-frame clones only, with some absent. This table has over 100,000 clones, more than 85% appearing once. The source material was peripheral blood. The source is a man aged 18 to 35 with acute or convalescent COVID-19.

This clone was picked up a small number of times. This sample also contains other DNA sequences that code for the same CDR3. The V and J genes are TRBV4-1 and TRBJ1-5; a weak D match, TRBD1 (6 bases). The CDR3 is 14 residues long. The V end lost 3 bases, the J end lost 5 bases, and 11 bases lay between the germline ends. Germline V CDR1 and CDR2: MGHRA, YSYEKL. In nucleotides, the CDR3 is TGCGCCAGCAGCCAGGGAGGGGGTGATCAGCCCCAGCATTTT. Translation gives CASSQGGGDQPQHF.

The chain carries TRBV24-1 and TRBJ2-5; 10 bases agree with TRBD2. The length of the CDR3 is 15 residues. The germline V gene has CDR1 KGHDR and CDR2 SFDVKD. The ends lost 9 bases at V and 4 bases at J; junction bases unmatched: 10. The CDR3 bases are TGTGCCACCCCGCGAAGGGCTAGCGGGGGAGAGACCCAGTACTTC. As protein: CATPRRASGGETQYF.

The chain combines TRBV2 with TRBJ2-7; 10 bases are a match to TRBD1. This CDR3 is built from 14 residues. Germline V lookup: CDR1 SNHLY, CDR2 FYNNEI. The V segment lost 4 bases and the J segment 3 bases; nucleotides outside the gene matches: 3. The CDR3 sequence is CASSADRGYYEQYF. CDR3 nucleotide sequence: TGTGCCAGCAGTGCGGACAGGGGGTACTACGAGCAGTACTTC.

J is TRBJ2-1 and V is TRBV5-4; TRBD2 agrees at 8 bases. Trimming took 3 bases from V and 6 from J; bases not matched to a gene: 5. The CDR3 is made up of 14 amino acids. Germline CDR1 SGHNT, CDR2 YYREEE (reference sequence). The CDR3 DNA is TGTGCCAGCAGCTCTAGCGGGCCATTCAATGAGCAGTTCTTC. It specifies CASSSSGPFNEQFF.

The gene calls are TRBV18 and TRBJ2-7; a possible D gene is TRBD1 (5 bases). Germline V lookup: CDR1 KGHSH, CDR2 LQKENI. The V end was cut by 0 bases, the J end by 4 bases, with 16 bases between. This CDR3 has 16 residues. This CDR3 reads CASSPPLGAGVYEQYF. CDR3 in DNA: TGTGCCAGCTCACCACCCCTAGGGGCAGGAGTTTACGAGCAGTACTTC.

The V call is TRBV7-2, the J call TRBJ2-5; the match to TRBD2 covers 12 bases. V was pared by 5 bases and J by 1 base, with 2 bases of the junction left unmatched. This CDR3 has 15 amino acids. Germline lookup yields CDR1 SGHTA and CDR2 FQGNSA. The CDR3 coding sequence is TGTGCCAGCAGCCCGACTAGCGGGGGCCAAGAGACCCAGTACTTC. Protein: CASSPTSGGQETQYF.

The chain links TRBV6-5 to TRBJ1-1, with 7 bases aligning to TRBD1. The CDR3 is 14 residues long. Germline V lookup: CDR1 MNHEY, CDR2 SVGAGI. The J segment lost 4 bases and the V segment lost 7 bases, leaving 9 bases of the junction unmatched. In DNA form, the CDR3 reads TGTGCCAGCAAAGCAGGGGGAAAGGTCACTGAAGCTTTCTTT. Translating it yields CASKAGGKVTEAFF.

This clone was seen a single time. This chain joins TRBV7-9 and TRBJ1-1, with a possible D match to TRBD1 (5 bases). There are 14 residues in the CDR3. The ends were cut back, 8 bases at V and 4 bases at J, with 17 bases in the middle. Germline CDR1 and CDR2: SEHNR and FQNEAQ (reference sequence). CDR3 coding DNA: TGTGCCAGCTACCCCGACAGCTCTTTCACTGAAGCTTTCTTT. This translates into CASYPDSSFTEAFF.

This sequence joins TRBV5-1 and TRBJ1-1, with D tentatively TRBD1 (6 bases). The CDR3 spans 14 residues. The germline V and J ends were trimmed by 1 base and 3 bases, with 10 bases remaining between them. Germline lookup yields CDR1 SGHRS and CDR2 YFSETQ. The CDR3 loop is CASSLYRDDTEAFF. CDR3 coding DNA: TGCGCCAGCAGCTTGTACAGGGACGACACTGAAGCTTTCTTT.

V gene TRBV25-1 combines with J gene TRBJ1-1; D might be TRBD1 (6 bases). This CDR3 has 14 amino acids. Trimming pared 5 bases from V and 8 bases from J, leaving 18 bases between. Germline V lookup: CDR1 MGHDK, CDR2 SYGVNS. CDR3 coding DNA: TGTGCCAGCAGTCCCTTGGACAGCTGGCCGGAAGCTTTCTTT. Amino acid sequence: CASSPLDSWPEAFF.

The chain is built from TRBV5-5 and TRBJ1-2; TRBD1 matches at 9 bases. V lost 3 bases to trimming and J lost 6 bases; unmatched junction nucleotides: 0. Germline V gives CDR1 SGHKS, CDR2 YYEKEE (reference sequence). This CDR3 has 12 residues. The CDR3 loop reads CASSWDRDGYTF. The CDR3 DNA reads TGTGCCAGCAGCTGGGACAGGGATGGCTACACCTTC. The variable domain in full, completed from reference TRBV5-5 and TRBJ1-2, reads DAGVTQSPTHLIKTRGQQVTLRCSPISGHKSVSWYQQVLGQGPQFIFQYYEKEERGRGNFPDRFSARQFPNYSSELNVNALLLGDSALYLCASSWDRDGYTFGSGTRLTVV.

The chain combines TRBV27 with TRBJ1-1; tentative D call: TRBD1 (5 bases). This CDR3 has 16 residues. V was pared by 5 bases and J by 0 bases, with 16 bases between. The germline CDR1 and CDR2 sequences are MNHEY and SMNVEV (reference sequence). CDR3 loop: CASSPGHWVLNTEAFF. In nucleotides, the CDR3 is TGTGCCAGCAGTCCCGGACATTGGGTGCTGAACACTGAAGCTTTCTTT.

V and J are TRBV6-8 and TRBJ2-4; 8 positions agree with TRBD1. The V gene end was trimmed by 3 bases and the J gene end by 0 bases; junction bases not matched to a gene: 13. CDR3 size: 19 residues. Germline CDR1 is MNHGY and CDR2 is SAAAGT. CDR3: CASSYSRDRGTLAKNIQYF. The DNA for the CDR3 is TGTGCCAGCAGTTATTCACGAGACAGGGGCACCTTAGCCAAAAACATTCAGTACTTC.

This clone was detected only once. This chain connects TRBV7-2 to TRBJ1-1; no clear D. V was shortened by 5 bases and J by 5 bases, with 18 bases between the two germline ends. Germline-derived CDR1 and CDR2 are SGHTA and FQGNSA. This CDR3 is built from 15 residues. In nucleotides, the CDR3 is TGTGCCAGCAGCCGGAAAAGCGGACGAGGGACTGAAGCTTTCTTT. It translates to CASSRKSGRGTEAFF.

V and J are TRBV5-6 and TRBJ1-5; TRBD1 is a possible D gene (5 bases). The ends were cut back, 0 bases at V and 3 bases at J, with 13 bases in the middle. There are 16 residues in the CDR3. Germline V gene lookup returns CDR1 SGHDT and CDR2 YYEEEE. The CDR3 here is CASSLGGGEINQPQHF. As DNA, the CDR3 is TGTGCCAGCAGCTTGGGTGGGGGGGAGATCAATCAGCCCCAGCATTTT.

The rearrangement links TRBV7-9 to TRBJ1-2; D not resolved. The length of the CDR3 is 14 residues. Germline CDR1 and CDR2: SEHNR and FQNEAQ (reference sequence). Trimming pared 0 bases from V and 4 bases from J, leaving 9 bases between. The CDR3 DNA reads as TGTGCCAGCAGCTTAGCGCACGGGATCTATGGCTACACCTTC. Its translation is CASSLAHGIYGYTF.

V gene TRBV2 combines with J gene TRBJ2-1; 7 bases line up with TRBD1. V trimming: 8 bases; J trimming: 5 bases; junction bases outside the gene matches: 6. The germline gives CDR1 SNHLY, CDR2 FYNNEI. This CDR3 is built from 13 residues. Written as DNA, the CDR3 is TGTGCCAGCCGAAGAACAGGGGACAATGAGCAGTTCTTC. It is translated as CASRRTGDNEQFF.

CDR3 DNA sequence: TGCGCCAGCAGGGGGGGGGTTGGGGATACGCAGTATTTT. This translates into CASRGGVGDTQYF. The chain has TRBV10-2 and TRBJ2-3; 7 bases agree with TRBD2. Germline assignment: CDR1 WSHSY and CDR2 SAAADI. The CDR3 length is 13 residues. V lost 6 bases to trimming and J lost 6 bases; unmatched junction nucleotides: 6.

The chain is built from TRBV4-2 and TRBJ1-2; D is perhaps TRBD1 (6 bases). The V and J ends lost 4 bases and 3 bases respectively, with 15 bases between them. Looked up from germline, CDR1 is LGHNA and CDR2 is YNFKEQ. The CDR3 sequence is 15 residues long. CDR3 in DNA: TGTGCCAGCAGCCCCGCAGGGGAAAGTGACTATGGCTACACCTTC. Its protein product is CASSPAGESDYGYTF.

The chain employs TRBV11-2 and TRBJ1-1; weak D call: TRBD1 (6 bases). V was shortened by 3 bases and J by 1 base, with 9 bases between the two germline ends. CDR3 length: 14 amino acids. Germline CDR1 and CDR2: SGHAT and FQNNGV. CDR3: CASSFTGWNTEAFF. The CDR3 DNA reads as TGTGCCAGCAGCTTCACAGGGTGGAACACTGAAGCTTTCTTT.

The chain combines TRBV6-5 with TRBJ2-7, with TRBD1 as a possible D gene (5 bases). The CDR3 has 13 amino acids. The germline CDR1 and CDR2 sequences are MNHEY and SVGAGI. The ends were cut back, 0 bases at V and 11 bases at J, with 14 bases in the middle. CDR3: CASSYSGLGLKYF. CDR3 bases: TGTGCCAGCAGTTACTCAGGGTTGGGGCTCAAGTACTTC.

The chain employs TRBV4-1 and TRBJ2-3; TRBD1 aligns across 9 bases. V dropped 7 bases and J dropped 2; count of bases not matched to a gene: 13. Germline lookup yields CDR1 MGHRA and CDR2 YSYEKL. There are 17 residues in the CDR3. The CDR3 sequence: CASTKSGTGSSTDTQYF. CDR3 DNA: TGCGCCAGCACCAAATCTGGGACAGGGAGTTCCACAGATACGCAGTATTTT.

The J gene is TRBJ2-3, the V gene TRBV2; no firm D call. V lost 0 bases and J lost 4, with 11 bases in between. In germline, CDR1 is SNHLY, CDR2 FYNNEI. This CDR3 comprises 15 residues. CDR3 coding DNA: TGTGCCAGCAGTGAAGCGCGGCCCCGGGCAGATACGCAGTATTTT. Encoded protein: CASSEARPRADTQYF.

The V gene is TRBV7-9, the J gene TRBJ1-1; 8 nucleotides align to TRBD1. Germline values: CDR1 SEHNR, CDR2 FQNEAQ (reference sequence). The CDR3 is made up of 14 amino acids. Germline trimming cut 7 bases from V and 1 base from J; bases unmatched to any gene: 5. The CDR3 sequence: CASTGQGENTEAFF. In DNA, the CDR3 is TGTGCCAGCACCGGACAGGGTGAGAACACTGAAGCTTTCTTT. Using reference TRBV7-9 and TRBJ1-1 for the parts outside the CDR3, the full variable domain is DTGVSQNPRHKITKRGQNVTFRCDPISEHNRLYWYRQTLGQGPEFLTYFQNEAQLEKSRLLSDRFSAERPKGSFSTLEIQRTEQGDSAMYLCASTGQGENTEAFFGQGTRLTVV.

This chain uses TRBV24-1 with TRBJ2-1, with TRBD1 identical over 9 bases. Germline V gene sequence: CDR1 KGHDR, CDR2 SFDVKD. Trimming cost V 2 bases and J 8 bases; bases outside gene matches: 6. The CDR3 totals 15 residues. CDR3 in amino acids: CATSDSGQGEDEQFF. The CDR3 DNA reads as TGTGCCACCAGTGATTCGGGACAGGGTGAGGATGAGCAGTTCTTC.

DNA for the CDR3: TGTGCCAGTAGTACAGACAGGGGGCATGGCTACACCTTC. Its translation: CASSTDRGHGYTF. The chain recombines TRBV19 with TRBJ1-2, with TRBD1 matching 10 bases. CDR1 is LNHDA and CDR2 is SQIVND in the germline V gene (reference sequence). Trimming removed 4 bases from V and 6 bases from J; junction bases left unmatched: 2. The CDR3 runs 13 residues.